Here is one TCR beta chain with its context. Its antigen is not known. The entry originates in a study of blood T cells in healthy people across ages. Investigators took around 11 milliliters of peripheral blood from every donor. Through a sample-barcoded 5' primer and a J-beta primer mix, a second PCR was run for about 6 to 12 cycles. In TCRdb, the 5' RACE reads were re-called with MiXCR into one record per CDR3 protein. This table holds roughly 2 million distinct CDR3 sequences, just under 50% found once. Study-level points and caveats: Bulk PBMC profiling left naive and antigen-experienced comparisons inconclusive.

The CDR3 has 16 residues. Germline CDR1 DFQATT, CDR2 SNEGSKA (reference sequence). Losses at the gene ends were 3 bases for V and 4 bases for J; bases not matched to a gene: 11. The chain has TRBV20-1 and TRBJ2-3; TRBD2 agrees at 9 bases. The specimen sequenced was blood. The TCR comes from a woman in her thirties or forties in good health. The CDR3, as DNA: TGCAGTGCTAGTGTTCCGCGGGGGGGCGTCGCAGATACGCAGTATTTT. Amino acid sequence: CSASVPRGGVADTQYF.